This T cell receptor (beta chain) was recovered during a study of T-cell memory formation after mild COVID-19. Study findings and constraints: Among CD4+ contracting clones, most were CM and EM, and CD8+ ones EMRA. Researchers could not confirm that second-wave clones peaking on day 37 targeted SARS-CoV-2. Within pre-infection memory, some responding clones were found, suggesting cross-reactive memory joined.

The sample holds a few counts of this clonotype. The antigen is unknown. The CDR3 covers 14 residues. Germline V gene sequence: CDR1 DFQATT, CDR2 SNEGSKA (reference sequence). Trimming removed 0 bases from V and 5 bases from J, with 10 bases in between. Each CDR3 protein is one row after TCRdb ran MiXCR on the 5' RACE reads. Among 190,000 or so distinct CDR3 sequences listed, over 20% were seen once. What was sequenced was PBMCs or a T cell subset sorted from them (not recorded which). V gene TRBV20-1 combines with J gene TRBJ1-4; the D gene is possibly TRBD1 (5 bases). The sequence was obtained from an adult woman who had mild COVID-19 (a few samples of this study predate the infection). Cell type and time point are not known. The DNA of the CDR3 is TGCAGTGCTAGAGACAGGGTTGACAATGAAAAACTGTTTTTT. Protein: CSARDRVDNEKLFF.